Each of the 2 T cell receptor beta chains below was sequenced from the same sample in a study of cytomegalovirus exposure and HLA in healthy donors. TCRdb's copy holds only in-frame clones and misses some; the assay was immunoSEQ multiplex PCR. The sample yields under 400,000 clones, 86% seen once. Material: PBMCs. Source of these receptors: a young woman in good health and CMV-seronegative.

This clone appeared once. This chain connects TRBV7-8 to TRBJ2-5; 8 nucleotides align to TRBD1. The CDR3 is 15 residues long. The junction had 8 bases not matched to a gene; V was cut back by 3 bases and J by 5 bases. Germline lookup yields CDR1 SGHVS and CDR2 FQNEAQ. CDR3 sequence (DNA): TGTGCCAGCAGCTTCATTCAGGGGGCAAGGGAGACCCAGTACTTC. Protein product: CASSFIQGARETQYF. Using reference TRBV7-8 and TRBJ2-5 for the parts outside the CDR3, the full variable domain is GAGVSQSPRYKVAKRGQDVALRCDPISGHVSLFWYQQALGQGPEFLTYFQNEAQLDKSGLPSDRFFAERPEGSVSTLKIQRTQQEDSAVYLCASSFIQGARETQYFGPGTRLLVL.

V gene TRBV29-1 combines with J gene TRBJ2-3; 7 positions match TRBD1. CDR3 size: 14 residues. V dropped 4 bases and J dropped 5; count of bases not matched to a gene: 9. Per the germline V gene, CDR1 is SQVTM and CDR2 is ANQGSEA. CDR3 amino acids: CSVVQRGQGDTQYF. CDR3 nucleotides: TGCAGCGTTGTCCAAAGGGGGCAGGGAGATACGCAGTATTTT.